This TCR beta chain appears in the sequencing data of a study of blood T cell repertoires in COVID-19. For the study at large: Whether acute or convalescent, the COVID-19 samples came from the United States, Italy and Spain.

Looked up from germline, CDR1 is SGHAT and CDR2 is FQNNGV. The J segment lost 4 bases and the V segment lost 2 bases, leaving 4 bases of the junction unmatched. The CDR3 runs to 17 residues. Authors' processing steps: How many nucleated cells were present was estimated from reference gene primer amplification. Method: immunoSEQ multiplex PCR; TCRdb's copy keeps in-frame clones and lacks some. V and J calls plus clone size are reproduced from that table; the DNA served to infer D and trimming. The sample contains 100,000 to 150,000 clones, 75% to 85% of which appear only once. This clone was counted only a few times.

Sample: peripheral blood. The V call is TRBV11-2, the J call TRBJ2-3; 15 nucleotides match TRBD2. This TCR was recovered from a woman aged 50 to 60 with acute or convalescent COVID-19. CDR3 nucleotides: TGTGCCAGCAGCTTACGGACTAGCGGGAGGGGGGCAGATACGCAGTATTTT. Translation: CASSLRTSGRGADTQYF.